This T cell receptor beta chain was sequenced during a study of blood T cell repertoires in COVID-19. The data were produced by immunoSEQ multiplex PCR, yet TCRdb's version contains in-frame clones alone and is incomplete. The sample includes around 250,000 clones, about nine tenths of them seen just once. The V gene's germline CDR1 is MNHEY and CDR2 SVGAGI. V gave up 0 bases and J gave up 5 bases; unmatched junction bases: 5. The CDR3 sequence is 15 residues long. Allocation to cohorts depended on clinical history reported by the participants. The chain combines TRBV6-5 with TRBJ2-7; 9 bases are shared with TRBD1. The sequenced sample was PBMCs or T cells enriched from blood (not recorded which). The sequence came from a man aged 18 to 35 who had recovered from COVID-19. As DNA, the CDR3 is TGTGCCAGCAGTTACTCGGACAGGGGCGTCCACGAGCAGTACTTC. Its protein product is CASSYSDRGVHEQYF.